Each of the 2 T cell receptor beta chains below was sequenced from the same sample in a study of blood T cell repertoires in COVID-19. The protocol was immunoSEQ multiplex PCR, while the TCRdb copy is restricted to in-frame clones and leaves out a portion. Of more than 12,000 clones listed, about 90% are singletons. Sequencing input: peripheral blood. The receptors originated from a human donor in a cohort sampled during active COVID-19.

The chain carries TRBV5-6 and TRBJ2-2, with 7 nucleotides matching TRBD2. V was clipped by 5 bases and J by 0 bases; unmatched bases: 4. The CDR3 sequence is 15 residues long. Germline V lookup: CDR1 SGHDT, CDR2 YYEEEE. CDR3 nucleotide sequence: TGTGCCAGCAGACCCGCGGGGGCGAACACCGGGGAGCTGTTTTTT. Protein: CASRPAGANTGELFF.

The CDR3 loop reads CASSITGSLSNQPQHF. The CDR3 nucleotides are TGTGCCAGTAGTATTACAGGGTCCCTGAGCAATCAGCCCCAGCATTTT. The chain carries TRBV19 and TRBJ1-5; the D gene is possibly TRBD1 (6 bases). Deletions cut 3 bases from V and 1 base from J, with 13 bases between. Germline-derived CDR1 and CDR2 are LNHDA and SQIVND (reference sequence). The CDR3 extends over 16 amino acids.